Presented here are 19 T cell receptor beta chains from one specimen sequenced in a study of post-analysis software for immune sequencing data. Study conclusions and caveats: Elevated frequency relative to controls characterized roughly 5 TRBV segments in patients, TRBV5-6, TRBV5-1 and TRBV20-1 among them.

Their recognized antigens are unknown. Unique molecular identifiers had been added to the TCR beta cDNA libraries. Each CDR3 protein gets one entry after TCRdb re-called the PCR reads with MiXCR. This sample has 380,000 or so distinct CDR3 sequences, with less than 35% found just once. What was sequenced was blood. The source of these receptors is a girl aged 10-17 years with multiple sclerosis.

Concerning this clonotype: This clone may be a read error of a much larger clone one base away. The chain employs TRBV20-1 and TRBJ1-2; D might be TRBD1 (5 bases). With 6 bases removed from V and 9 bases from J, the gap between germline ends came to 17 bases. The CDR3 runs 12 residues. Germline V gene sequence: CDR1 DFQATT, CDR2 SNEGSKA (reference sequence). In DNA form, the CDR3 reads TGCAGTGCGTTGGGACTGGGTATGAGCTACACCTTC. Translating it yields CSALGLGMSYTF.

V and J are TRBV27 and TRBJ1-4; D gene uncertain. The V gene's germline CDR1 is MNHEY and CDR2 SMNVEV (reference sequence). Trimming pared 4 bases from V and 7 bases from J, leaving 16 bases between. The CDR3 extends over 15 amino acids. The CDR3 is CASSSSPRRSEKLFF. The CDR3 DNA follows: TGTGCCAGCAGTTCCTCGCCCCGGAGAAGTGAAAAACTGTTTTTT. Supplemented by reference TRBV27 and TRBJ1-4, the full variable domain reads EAQVTQNPRYLITVTGKKLTVTCSQNMNHEYMSWYRQDPGLGLRQIYYSMNVEVTDKGDVPEGYKVSRKEKRNFPLILESPSPNQTSLYFCASSSSPRRSEKLFFGSGTQLSVL.

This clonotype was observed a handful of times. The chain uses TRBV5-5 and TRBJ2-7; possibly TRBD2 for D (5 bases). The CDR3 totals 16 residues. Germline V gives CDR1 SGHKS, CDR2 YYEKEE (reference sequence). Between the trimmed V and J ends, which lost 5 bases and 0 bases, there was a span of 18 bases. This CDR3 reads CASSLSQDSLSYEQYF. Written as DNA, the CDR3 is TGTGCCAGCAGTTTATCCCAGGACTCCCTCTCCTACGAGCAGTACTTC.

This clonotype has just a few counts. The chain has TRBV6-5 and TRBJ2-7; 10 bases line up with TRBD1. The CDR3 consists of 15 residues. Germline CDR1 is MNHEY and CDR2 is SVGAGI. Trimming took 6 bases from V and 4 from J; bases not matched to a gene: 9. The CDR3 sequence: CASSSGTGVQYEQYF. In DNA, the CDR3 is TGTGCCAGCAGCTCCGGGACAGGGGTGCAGTACGAGCAGTACTTC.

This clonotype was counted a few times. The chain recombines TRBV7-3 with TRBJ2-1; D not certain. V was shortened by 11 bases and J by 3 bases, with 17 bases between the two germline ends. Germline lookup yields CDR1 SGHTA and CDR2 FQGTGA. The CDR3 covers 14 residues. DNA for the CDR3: TGTGCCTCAGTTCCGGGCTCCAGCTACAATGAGCAGTTCTTC. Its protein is CASVPGSSYNEQFF.

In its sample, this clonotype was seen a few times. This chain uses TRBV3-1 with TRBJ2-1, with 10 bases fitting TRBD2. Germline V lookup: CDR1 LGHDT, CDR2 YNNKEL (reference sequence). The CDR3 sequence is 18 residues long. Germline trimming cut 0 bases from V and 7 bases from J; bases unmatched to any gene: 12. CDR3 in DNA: TGTGCCAGCAGCCAAGATCGTGGTAGCGGGGGGCCGGGGAATGAGCAGTTCTTC. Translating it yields CASSQDRGSGGPGNEQFF.

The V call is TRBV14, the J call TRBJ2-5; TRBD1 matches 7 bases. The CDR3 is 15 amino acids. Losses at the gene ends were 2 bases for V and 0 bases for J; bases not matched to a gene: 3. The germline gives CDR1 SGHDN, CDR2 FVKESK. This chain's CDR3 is CASSQNRGYQETQYF. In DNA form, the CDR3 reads TGTGCCAGCAGCCAAAACAGGGGCTACCAAGAGACCCAGTACTTC.

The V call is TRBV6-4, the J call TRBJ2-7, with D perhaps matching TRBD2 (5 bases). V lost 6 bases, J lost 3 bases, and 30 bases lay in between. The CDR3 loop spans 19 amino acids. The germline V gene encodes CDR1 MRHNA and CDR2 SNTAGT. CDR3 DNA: TGTGCCAGCAGGAACGACCAGAACATTCGGCGGGCTAGTAACTACGAGCAGTACTTC. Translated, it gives CASRNDQNIRRASNYEQYF.

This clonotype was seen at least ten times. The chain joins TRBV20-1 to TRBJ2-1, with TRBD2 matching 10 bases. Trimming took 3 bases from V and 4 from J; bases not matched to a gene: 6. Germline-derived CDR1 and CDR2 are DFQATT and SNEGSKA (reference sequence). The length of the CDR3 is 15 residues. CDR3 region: CSASRGLAFYNEQFF. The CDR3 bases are TGCAGTGCTAGTAGGGGACTAGCGTTTTACAATGAGCAGTTCTTC.

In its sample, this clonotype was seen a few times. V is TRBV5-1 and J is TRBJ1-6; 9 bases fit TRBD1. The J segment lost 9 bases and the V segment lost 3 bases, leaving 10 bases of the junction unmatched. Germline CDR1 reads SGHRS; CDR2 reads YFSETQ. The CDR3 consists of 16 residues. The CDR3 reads CASSWGMGQGSSPLHF. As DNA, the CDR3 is TGCGCCAGCAGCTGGGGGATGGGACAGGGAAGTTCACCCCTCCACTTT.

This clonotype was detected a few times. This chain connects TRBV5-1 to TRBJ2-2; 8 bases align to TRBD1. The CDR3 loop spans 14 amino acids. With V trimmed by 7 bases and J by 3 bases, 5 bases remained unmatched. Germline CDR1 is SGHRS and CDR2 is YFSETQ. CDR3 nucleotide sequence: TGCGCCAGCGGGCCGGGACAGGACACCGGGGAGCTGTTTTTT. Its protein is CASGPGQDTGELFF.

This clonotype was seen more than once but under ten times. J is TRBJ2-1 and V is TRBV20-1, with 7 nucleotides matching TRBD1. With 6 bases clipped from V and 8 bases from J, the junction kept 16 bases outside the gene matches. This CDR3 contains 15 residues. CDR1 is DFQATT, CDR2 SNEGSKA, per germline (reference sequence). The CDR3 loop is CSALLDRVARYEQFF. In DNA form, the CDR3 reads TGCAGTGCCCTCCTCGACAGGGTGGCTAGGTATGAGCAGTTCTTC.

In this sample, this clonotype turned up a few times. Here the CDR3 DNA reads TGTGCCAGCAGCCGACCAGGGAGAGAGCAGTTCTTC. The encoded protein is CASSRPGREQFF. The gene calls are TRBV14 and TRBJ2-1; D possibly matches TRBD1 or TRBD2 (5 bases each). This CDR3 has 12 amino acids. Trimming cost V 4 bases and J 10 bases, with 11 bases left between them. Germline lookup yields CDR1 SGHDN and CDR2 FVKESK.

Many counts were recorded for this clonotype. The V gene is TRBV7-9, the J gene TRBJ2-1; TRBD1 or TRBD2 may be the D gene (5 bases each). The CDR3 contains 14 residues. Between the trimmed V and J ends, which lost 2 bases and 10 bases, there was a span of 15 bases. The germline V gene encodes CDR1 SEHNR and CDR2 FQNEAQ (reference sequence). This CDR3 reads CASSLFSGREEQFF. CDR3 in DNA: TGTGCCAGCAGCTTATTCTCGGGGCGCGAGGAGCAGTTCTTC.

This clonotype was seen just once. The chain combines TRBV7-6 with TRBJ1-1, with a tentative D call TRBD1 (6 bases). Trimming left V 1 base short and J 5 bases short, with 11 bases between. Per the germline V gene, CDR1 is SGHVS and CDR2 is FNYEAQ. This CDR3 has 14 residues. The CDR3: CASSLEGGATEAFF. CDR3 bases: TGTGCCAGCAGCTTAGAAGGGGGGGCAACTGAAGCTTTCTTT.

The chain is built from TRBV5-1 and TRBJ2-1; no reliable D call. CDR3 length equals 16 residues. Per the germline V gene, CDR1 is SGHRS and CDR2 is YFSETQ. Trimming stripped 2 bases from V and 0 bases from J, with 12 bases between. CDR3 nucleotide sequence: TGCGCCAGCAGCTTTGGATCGGTGAGCTCCTACAATGAGCAGTTCTTC. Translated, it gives CASSFGSVSSYNEQFF.

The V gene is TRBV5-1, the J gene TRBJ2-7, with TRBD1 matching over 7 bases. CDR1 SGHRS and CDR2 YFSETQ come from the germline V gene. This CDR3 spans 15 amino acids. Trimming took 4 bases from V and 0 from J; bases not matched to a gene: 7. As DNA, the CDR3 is TGCGCCAGCAGCCCGGCCGGGGACAGCTCCTACGAGCAGTACTTC. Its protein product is CASSPAGDSSYEQYF.

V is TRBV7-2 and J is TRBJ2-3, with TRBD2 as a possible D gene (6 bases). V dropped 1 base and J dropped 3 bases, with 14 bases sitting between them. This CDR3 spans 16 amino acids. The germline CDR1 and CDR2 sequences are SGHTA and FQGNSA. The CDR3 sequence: CASSLVGGIVTDTQYF. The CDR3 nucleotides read TGTGCCAGCAGCTTAGTGGGCGGGATTGTTACAGATACGCAGTATTTT. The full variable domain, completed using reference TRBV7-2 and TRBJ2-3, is GAGVSQSPSNKVTEKGKDVELRCDPISGHTALYWYRQSLGQGLEFLIYFQGNSAPDKSGLPSDRFSAERTGGSVSTLTIQRTQQEDSAVYLCASSLVGGIVTDTQYFGPGTRLTVL.

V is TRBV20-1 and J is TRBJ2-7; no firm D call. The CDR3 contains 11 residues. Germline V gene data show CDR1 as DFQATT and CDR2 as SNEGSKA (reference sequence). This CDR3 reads CSIRRESGQYF. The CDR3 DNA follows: TGCAGCATTCGAAGAGAGTCTGGGCAGTACTTC.